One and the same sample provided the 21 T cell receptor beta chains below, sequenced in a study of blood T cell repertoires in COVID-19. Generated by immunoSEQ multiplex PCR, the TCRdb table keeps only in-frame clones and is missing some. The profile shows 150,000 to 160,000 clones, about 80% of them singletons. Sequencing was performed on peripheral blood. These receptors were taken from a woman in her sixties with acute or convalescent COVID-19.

The CDR3 spells CASSPGTSGASQFF. CDR3 nucleotides: TGCGCCAGCAGCCCGGGGACTAGCGGGGCCTCGCAGTTCTTC. The V and J genes are TRBV5-1 and TRBJ2-1, with 13 bases that match TRBD2. CDR1 is SGHRS and CDR2 is YFSETQ in the germline V gene. The J segment lost 12 bases and the V segment lost 4 bases, leaving 7 bases of the junction unmatched. The CDR3 runs to 14 residues.

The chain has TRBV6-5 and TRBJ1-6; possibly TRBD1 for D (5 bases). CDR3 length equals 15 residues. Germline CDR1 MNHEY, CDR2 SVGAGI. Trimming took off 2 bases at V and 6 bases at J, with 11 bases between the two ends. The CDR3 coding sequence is TGTGCCAGCAGTTACGACAGCCTGGGTAATTCACCCCTCCACTTT. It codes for CASSYDSLGNSPLHF.

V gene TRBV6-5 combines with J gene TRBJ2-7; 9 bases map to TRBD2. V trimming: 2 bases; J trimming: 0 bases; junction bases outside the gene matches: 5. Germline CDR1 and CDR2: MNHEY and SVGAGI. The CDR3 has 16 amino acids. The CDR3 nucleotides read TGTGCCAGCAGTTACAGCAGCGGGGGGAGCTCCTACGAGCAGTACTTC. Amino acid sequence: CASSYSSGGSSYEQYF.

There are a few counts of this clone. In DNA, the CDR3 is TGTGCCAGCTCCGACAGAAATTCACCCCTCCACTTT. Protein product: CASSDRNSPLHF. The chain joins TRBV19 to TRBJ1-6, with D perhaps matching TRBD1 (5 bases). The V end lost 9 bases, the J end lost 7 bases, and 10 bases lay between the germline ends. Germline CDR1 LNHDA, CDR2 SQIVND (reference sequence). The CDR3 totals 12 residues.

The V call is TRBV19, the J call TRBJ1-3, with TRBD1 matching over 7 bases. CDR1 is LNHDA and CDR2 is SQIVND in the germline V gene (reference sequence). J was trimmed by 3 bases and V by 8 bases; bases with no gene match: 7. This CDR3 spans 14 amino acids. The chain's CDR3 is CASSRQGLGNTIYF. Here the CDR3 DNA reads TGTGCCAGTTCCAGACAGGGACTTGGAAACACCATATATTTT. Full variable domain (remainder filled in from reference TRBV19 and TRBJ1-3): DGGITQSPKYLFRKEGQNVTLSCEQNLNHDAMYWYRQDPGQGLRLIYYSQIVNDFQKGDIAEGYSVSREKKESFPLTVTSAQKNPTAFYLCASSRQGLGNTIYFGEGSWLTVV.

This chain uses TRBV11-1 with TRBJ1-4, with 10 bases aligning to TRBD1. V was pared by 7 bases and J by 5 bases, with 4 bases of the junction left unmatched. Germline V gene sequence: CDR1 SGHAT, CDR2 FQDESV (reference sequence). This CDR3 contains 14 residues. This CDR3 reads CASTQGQGNEKLFF. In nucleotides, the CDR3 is TGTGCCAGCACCCAGGGACAGGGGAATGAAAAACTGTTTTTT.

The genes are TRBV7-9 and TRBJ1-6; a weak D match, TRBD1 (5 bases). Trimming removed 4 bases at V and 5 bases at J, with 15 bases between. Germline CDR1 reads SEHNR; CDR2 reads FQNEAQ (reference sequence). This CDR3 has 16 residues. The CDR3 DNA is TGTGCCAGCAGCTCTTACAGTGGGGCGCATAATTCACCCCTCCACTTT. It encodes CASSSYSGAHNSPLHF.

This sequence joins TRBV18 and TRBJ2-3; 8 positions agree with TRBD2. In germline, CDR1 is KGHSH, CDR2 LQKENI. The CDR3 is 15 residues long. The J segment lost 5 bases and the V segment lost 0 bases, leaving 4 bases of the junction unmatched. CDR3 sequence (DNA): TGTGCCAGCTCACCACCAAGCGGGGGTCGAGATACGCAGTATTTT. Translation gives CASSPPSGGRDTQYF.

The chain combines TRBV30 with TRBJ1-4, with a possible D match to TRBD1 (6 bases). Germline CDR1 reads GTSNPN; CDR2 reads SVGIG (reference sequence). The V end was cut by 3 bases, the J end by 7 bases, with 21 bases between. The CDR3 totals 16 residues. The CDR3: CAWSPFTGIWSEKLFF. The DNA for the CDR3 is TGTGCCTGGAGCCCTTTCACAGGGATTTGGAGTGAAAAACTGTTTTTT.

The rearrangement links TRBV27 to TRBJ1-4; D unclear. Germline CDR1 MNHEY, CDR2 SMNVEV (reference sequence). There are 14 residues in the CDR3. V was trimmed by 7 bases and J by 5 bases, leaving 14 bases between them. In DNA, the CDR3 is TGTGCCAGCAAGTGGTCCGGGAGGAATGAAAAACTGTTTTTT. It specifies CASKWSGRNEKLFF.

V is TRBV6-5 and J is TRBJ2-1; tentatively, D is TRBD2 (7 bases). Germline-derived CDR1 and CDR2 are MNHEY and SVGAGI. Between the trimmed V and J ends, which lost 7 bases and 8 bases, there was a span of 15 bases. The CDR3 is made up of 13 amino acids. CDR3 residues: CASTKKGGDEQFF. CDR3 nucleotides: TGTGCCAGCACCAAAAAAGGGGGGGATGAGCAGTTCTTC.

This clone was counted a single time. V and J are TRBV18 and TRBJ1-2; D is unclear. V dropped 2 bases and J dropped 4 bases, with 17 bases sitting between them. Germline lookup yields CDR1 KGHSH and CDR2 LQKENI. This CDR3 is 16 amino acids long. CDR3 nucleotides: TGTGCCAGCTCACCATGGTCTGACGCCGGACTCTATGGCTACACCTTC. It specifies CASSPWSDAGLYGYTF.

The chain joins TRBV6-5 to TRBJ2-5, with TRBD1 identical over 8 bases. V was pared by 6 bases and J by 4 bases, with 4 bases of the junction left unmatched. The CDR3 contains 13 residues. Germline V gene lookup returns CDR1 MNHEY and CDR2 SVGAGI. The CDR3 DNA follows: TGTGCCAGCAGGGCCGGGACAGGAGAGACCCAGTACTTC. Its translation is CASRAGTGETQYF.

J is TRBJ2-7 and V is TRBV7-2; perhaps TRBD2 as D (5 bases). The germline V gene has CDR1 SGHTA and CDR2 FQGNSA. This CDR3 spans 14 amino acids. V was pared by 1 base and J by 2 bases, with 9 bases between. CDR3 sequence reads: CASSLVRGTYEQYF. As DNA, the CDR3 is TGTGCCAGCAGCTTAGTACGGGGAACCTACGAGCAGTACTTC.

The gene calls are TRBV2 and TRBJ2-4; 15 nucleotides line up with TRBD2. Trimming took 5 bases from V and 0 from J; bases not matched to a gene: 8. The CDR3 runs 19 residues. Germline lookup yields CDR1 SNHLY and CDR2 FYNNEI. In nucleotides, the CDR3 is TGTGCCAGCAGTCAGGGACTAGCGGGGGGCGTGCTAGCCAAAAACATTCAGTACTTC. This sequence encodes CASSQGLAGGVLAKNIQYF.

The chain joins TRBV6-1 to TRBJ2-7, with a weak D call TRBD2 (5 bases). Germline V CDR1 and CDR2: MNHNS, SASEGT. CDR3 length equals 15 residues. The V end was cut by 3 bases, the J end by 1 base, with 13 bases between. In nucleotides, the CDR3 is TGTGCCAGCAGTGAGCCGGGATCGGCTTCCTACGAGCAGTACGTC. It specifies CASSEPGSASYEQYV.

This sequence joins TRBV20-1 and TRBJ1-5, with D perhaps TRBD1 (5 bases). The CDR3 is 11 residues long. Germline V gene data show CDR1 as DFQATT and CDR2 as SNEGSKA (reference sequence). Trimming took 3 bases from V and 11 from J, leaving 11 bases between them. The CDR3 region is CSASEQGTQHF. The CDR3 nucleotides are TGCAGTGCTAGCGAGCAGGGTACCCAGCATTTT.

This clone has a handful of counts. The CDR3 DNA follows: TGTGCCAGCAGCTTCTACGGACAGGGGACTGAAGCTTTCTTT. Encoded protein: CASSFYGQGTEAFF. The J gene is TRBJ1-1, the V gene TRBV7-3, with TRBD1 matching 9 bases. Germline V lookup: CDR1 SGHTA, CDR2 FQGTGA. The CDR3 covers 14 residues. Losses at the gene ends were 3 bases for V and 5 bases for J; bases not matched to a gene: 4. Based on the CDR3 plus reference TRBV7-3 and TRBJ1-1, the full variable domain is GAGVSQTPSNKVTEKGKYVELRCDPISGHTALYWYRQSLGQGPEFLIYFQGTGAADDSGLPNDRFFAVRPEGSVSTLKIQRTERGDSAVYLCASSFYGQGTEAFFGQGTRLTVV.

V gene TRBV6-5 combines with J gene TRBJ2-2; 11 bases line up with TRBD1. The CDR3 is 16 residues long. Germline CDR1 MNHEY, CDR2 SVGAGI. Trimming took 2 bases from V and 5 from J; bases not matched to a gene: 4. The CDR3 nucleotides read TGTGCCAGCAGTTACGGGGACAGGGGGACGACCGGGGAGCTGTTTTTT. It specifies CASSYGDRGTTGELFF.

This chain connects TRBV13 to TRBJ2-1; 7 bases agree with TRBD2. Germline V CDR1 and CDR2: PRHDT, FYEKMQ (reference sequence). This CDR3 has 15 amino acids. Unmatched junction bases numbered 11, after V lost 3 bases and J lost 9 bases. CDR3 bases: TGTGCCAGCAGCTTTGGGACTAACCCCTTAGGTGAGCAGTTCTTC. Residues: CASSFGTNPLGEQFF.

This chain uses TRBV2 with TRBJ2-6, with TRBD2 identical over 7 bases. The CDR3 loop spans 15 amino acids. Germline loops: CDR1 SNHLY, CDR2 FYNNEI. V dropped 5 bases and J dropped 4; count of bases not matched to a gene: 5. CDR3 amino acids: CASSPGGVGANVLTF. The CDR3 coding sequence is TGTGCCAGCAGTCCGGGGGGTGTCGGGGCCAACGTCCTGACTTTC.